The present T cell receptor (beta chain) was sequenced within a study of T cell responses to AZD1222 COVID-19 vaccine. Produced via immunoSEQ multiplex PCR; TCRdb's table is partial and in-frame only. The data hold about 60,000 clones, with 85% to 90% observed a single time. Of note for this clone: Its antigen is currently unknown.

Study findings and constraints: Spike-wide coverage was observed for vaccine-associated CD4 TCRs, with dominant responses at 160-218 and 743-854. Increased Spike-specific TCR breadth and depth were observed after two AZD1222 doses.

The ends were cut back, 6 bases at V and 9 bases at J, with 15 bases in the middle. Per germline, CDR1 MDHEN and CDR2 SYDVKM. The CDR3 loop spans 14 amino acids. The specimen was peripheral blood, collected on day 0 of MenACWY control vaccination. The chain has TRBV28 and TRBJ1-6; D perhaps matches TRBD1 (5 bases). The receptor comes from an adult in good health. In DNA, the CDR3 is TGTGCCAGCAGGACCGGGATAAGGGGTTCACCCCTCCACTTT. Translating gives CASRTGIRGSPLHF.